This TCR beta chain was sequenced during a study of T cell repertoires in ileal Crohn's disease. Overall study: About half received postoperative treatment, roughly twelve with thiopurines and about 20 anti-TNF. General study findings and limits: Active smokers at surgery had more clonal expansions than non-smokers.

V lost 4 bases and J lost 5; bases outside the gene matches: 8. The CDR3 totals 15 residues. Germline CDR1 and CDR2: SQVTM and ANQGSEA. A remark on this clone: As yet, its antigen is unknown.

Some clones are missing from TCRdb's copy, which holds only in-frame ones; the method was immunoSEQ multiplex PCR. This table holds roughly 9,600 clones, more than 65% found once. J is TRBJ2-5 and V is TRBV29-1; 12 positions match TRBD1. The TCR comes from an adult with Crohn's disease. Sequencing was performed on ileal tissue. CDR3 sequence (DNA): TGCAGCGTTGTGAGGGGGACAGGGGGCTTGGAGACCCAGTACTTC. Its translation is CSVVRGTGGLETQYF.